This T cell receptor (beta chain) was sequenced during a study of blood T cell repertoires in COVID-19. Generated by immunoSEQ multiplex PCR, the TCRdb table keeps only in-frame clones and is missing some. The table has under 45,000 clones, about 86% seen once. V dropped 0 bases and J dropped 6 bases, with 10 bases sitting between them. The CDR3 sequence is 14 residues long. CDR1 is SGHRS, CDR2 YFSETQ, per germline. This sequence joins TRBV5-1 and TRBJ1-5, with D unclear. This TCR was sampled from a human donor in a cohort sampled during active COVID-19. The specimen was peripheral blood. The CDR3 DNA is TGCGCCAGCAGCTTGGAAGGACGGGGTCAGCCCCAGCATTTT. This gives the protein CASSLEGRGQPQHF. Drawing the rest from reference TRBV5-1 and TRBJ1-5, the complete variable domain is KAGVTQTPRYLIKTRGQQVTLSCSPISGHRSVSWYQQTPGQGLQFLFEYFSETQRNKGNFPGRFSGRQFSNSRSEMNVSTLELGDSALYLCASSLEGRGQPQHFGDGTRLSIL.